At least ten counts were recorded for the clone carrying this T cell receptor (beta chain). With a V-primer adapter and a constant-region primer, TCRs were amplified for 20 PCR cycles. TCRdb itself ran the reads through MiXCR, one entry per CDR3 protein. The table shows 50,000 or so distinct CDR3 sequences, with approximately 35% occurring only once. V was pared by 0 bases and J by 3 bases, with 12 bases between. Germline V lookup: CDR1 SGDLS, CDR2 YYNGEE. The CDR3 spans 15 residues. Time point indicated: after trial treatment. The treatment is: LDRT plus nivolumab, ipilimumab, low-dose cyclophosphamide and aspirin (RACIN trial). The data belong to a study of low-dose radiotherapy and immunotherapy resistance in tumors. About the study: TRAV- and TRBV-specific primers, spanning alpha and beta chains, primed first-strand cDNA.

V and J are TRBV9 and TRBJ2-5; no definite D call. Source: PBMCs, taken after low-dose radiotherapy plus immunotherapy. The sequence derives from a male donor with rectosigmoid adenocarcinoma. In DNA, the CDR3 is TGTGCCAGCAGCGTAGGGACCGCTACTGAAGAGACCCAGTACTTC. Its translation is CASSVGTATEETQYF.